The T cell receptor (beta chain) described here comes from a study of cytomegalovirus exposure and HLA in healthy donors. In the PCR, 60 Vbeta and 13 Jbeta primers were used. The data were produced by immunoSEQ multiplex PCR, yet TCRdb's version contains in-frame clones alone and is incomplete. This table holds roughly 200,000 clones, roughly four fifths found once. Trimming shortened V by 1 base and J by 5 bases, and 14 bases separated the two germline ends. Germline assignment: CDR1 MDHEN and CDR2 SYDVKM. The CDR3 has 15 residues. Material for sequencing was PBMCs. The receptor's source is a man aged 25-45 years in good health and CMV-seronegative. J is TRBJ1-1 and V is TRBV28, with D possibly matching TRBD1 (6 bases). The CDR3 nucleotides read TGTGCCAGCAGTTTATCCCCAACAGGGCTGACTGAAGCTTTCTTT. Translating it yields CASSLSPTGLTEAFF.